A single sample is the source of the 2 T cell receptor beta chains below, sequenced in a study of blood T cell repertoires in COVID-19. TCRdb's copy holds only in-frame clones and misses some; the assay was immunoSEQ multiplex PCR. The sample records hundreds of thousands of clones, nearly 90% being singletons. Sequencing was performed on peripheral blood. All receptors come from a man aged 18 to 35 with COVID-19, enrolled during active disease.

This clone was detected only a few times. The rearrangement joins TRBV6-5 to TRBJ1-1, with TRBD1 matching 10 bases. Trimming cost V 0 bases and J 10 bases; bases outside gene matches: 5. This CDR3 is built from 14 residues. Germline CDR1 MNHEY, CDR2 SVGAGI. CDR3 sequence: CASSYSTGGRGAFF. The CDR3 DNA sequence: TGTGCCAGCAGTTACTCGACAGGGGGCCGGGGAGCTTTCTTT.

Here the CDR3 reads CASSTRGGGEGTGYEQYF. In DNA, the CDR3 is TGTGCCAGCAGCACGCGGGGCGGGGGCGAAGGAACGGGCTACGAGCAGTACTTC. The V call is TRBV11-2, the J call TRBJ2-7; D might be TRBD2 (7 bases). Trimming stripped 5 bases from V and 3 bases from J, with 26 bases between. CDR1 and CDR2 (germline): SGHAT, FQNNGV. There are 18 residues in the CDR3.